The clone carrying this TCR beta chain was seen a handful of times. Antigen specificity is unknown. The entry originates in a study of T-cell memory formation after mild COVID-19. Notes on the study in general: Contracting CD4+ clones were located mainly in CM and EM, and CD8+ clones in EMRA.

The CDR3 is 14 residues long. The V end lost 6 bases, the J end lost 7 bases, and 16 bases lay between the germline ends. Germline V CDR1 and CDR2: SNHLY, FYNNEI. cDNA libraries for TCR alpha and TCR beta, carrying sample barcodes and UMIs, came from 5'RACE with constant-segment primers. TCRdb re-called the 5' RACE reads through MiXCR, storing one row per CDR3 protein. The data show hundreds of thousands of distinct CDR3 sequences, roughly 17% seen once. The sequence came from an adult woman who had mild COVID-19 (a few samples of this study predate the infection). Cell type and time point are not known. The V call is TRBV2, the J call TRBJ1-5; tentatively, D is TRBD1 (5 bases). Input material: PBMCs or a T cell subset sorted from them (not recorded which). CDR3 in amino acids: CASSELKGSQPQHF. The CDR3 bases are TGTGCCAGCAGCGAACTTAAGGGGTCCCAGCCCCAGCATTTT. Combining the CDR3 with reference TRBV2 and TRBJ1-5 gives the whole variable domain EPEVTQTPSHQVTQMGQEVILRCVPISNHLYFYWYRQILGQKVEFLVSFYNNEISEKSEIFDDQFSVERPDGSNFTLKIRSTKLEDSAMYFCASSELKGSQPQHFGDGTRLSIL.